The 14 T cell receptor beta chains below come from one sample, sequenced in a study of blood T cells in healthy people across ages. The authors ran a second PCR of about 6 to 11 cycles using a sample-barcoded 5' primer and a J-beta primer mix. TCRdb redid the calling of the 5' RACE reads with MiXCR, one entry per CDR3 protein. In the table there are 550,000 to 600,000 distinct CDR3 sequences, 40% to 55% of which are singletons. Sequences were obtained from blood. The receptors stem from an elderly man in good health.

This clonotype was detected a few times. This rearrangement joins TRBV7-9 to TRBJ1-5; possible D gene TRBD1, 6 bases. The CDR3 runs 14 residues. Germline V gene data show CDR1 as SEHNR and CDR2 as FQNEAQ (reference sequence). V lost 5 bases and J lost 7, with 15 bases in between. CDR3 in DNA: TGTGCCAGCAGCGGGGGGGGGCCTTGGCAGCCCCAGCATTTT. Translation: CASSGGGPWQPQHF. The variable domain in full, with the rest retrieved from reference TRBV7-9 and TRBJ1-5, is DTGVSQNPRHKITKRGQNVTFRCDPISEHNRLYWYRQTLGQGPEFLTYFQNEAQLEKSRLLSDRFSAERPKGSFSTLEIQRTEQGDSAMYLCASSGGGPWQPQHFGDGTRLSIL.

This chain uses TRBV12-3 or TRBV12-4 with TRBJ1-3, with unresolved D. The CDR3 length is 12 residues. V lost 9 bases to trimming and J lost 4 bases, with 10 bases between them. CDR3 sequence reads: CASLTLGNTIYF. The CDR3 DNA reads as TGTGCCAGTCTTACTTTGGGAAACACCATATATTTT.

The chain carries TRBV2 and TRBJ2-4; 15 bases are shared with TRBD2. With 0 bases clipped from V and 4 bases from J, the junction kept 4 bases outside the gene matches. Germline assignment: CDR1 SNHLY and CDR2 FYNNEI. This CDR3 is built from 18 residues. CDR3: CASSEAGLAGGKKNIQYF. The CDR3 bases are TGTGCCAGCAGTGAAGCGGGACTAGCGGGGGGCAAAAAAAACATTCAGTACTTC.

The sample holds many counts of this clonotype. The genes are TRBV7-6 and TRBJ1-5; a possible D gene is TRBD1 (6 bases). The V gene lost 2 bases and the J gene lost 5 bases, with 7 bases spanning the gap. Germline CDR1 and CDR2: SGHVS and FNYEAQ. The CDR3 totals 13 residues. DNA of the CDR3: TGTGCCAGCAGCTTATACAGGGATCAGCCCCAGCATTTT. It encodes CASSLYRDQPQHF.

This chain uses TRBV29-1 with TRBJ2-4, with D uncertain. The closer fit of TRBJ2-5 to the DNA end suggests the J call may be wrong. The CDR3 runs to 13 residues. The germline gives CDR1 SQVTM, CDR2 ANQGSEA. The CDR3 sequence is CSVDLGSQETQYF. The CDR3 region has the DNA TGCAGCGTTGATTTGGGTTCCCAAGAGACCCAGTACTTC.

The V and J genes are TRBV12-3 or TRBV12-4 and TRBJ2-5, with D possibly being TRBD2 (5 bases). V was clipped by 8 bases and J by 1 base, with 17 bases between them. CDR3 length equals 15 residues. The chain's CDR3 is CASSHGGSGQETQYF. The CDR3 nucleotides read TGTGCCAGCTCCCACGGCGGGTCAGGCCAAGAGACCCAGTACTTC.

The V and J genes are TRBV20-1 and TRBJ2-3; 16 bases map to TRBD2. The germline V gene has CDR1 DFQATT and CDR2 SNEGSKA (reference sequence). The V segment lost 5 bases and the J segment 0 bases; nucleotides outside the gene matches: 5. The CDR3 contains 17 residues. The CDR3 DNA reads TGCAGTGCTGCCGCGGGACTAGCGGGGGGGAGCACAGATACGCAGTATTTT. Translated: CSAAAGLAGGSTDTQYF.

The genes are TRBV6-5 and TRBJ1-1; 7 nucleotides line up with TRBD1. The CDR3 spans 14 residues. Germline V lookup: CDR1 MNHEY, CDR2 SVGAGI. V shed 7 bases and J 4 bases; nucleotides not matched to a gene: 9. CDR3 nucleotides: TGTGCCAGCACCCCCCGACAGGGAGGCACTGAAGCTTTCTTT. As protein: CASTPRQGGTEAFF.

The CDR3 is CASSLDGTRGHGYTF. CDR3 sequence (DNA): TGCGCCAGCAGCTTGGATGGGACGAGGGGTCATGGCTACACCTTC. This chain connects TRBV5-1 to TRBJ1-2; D may be TRBD1 (5 bases). From germline, CDR1 is SGHRS and CDR2 YFSETQ. With 0 bases removed from V and 6 bases from J, the gap between germline ends came to 15 bases. The CDR3 contains 15 residues.

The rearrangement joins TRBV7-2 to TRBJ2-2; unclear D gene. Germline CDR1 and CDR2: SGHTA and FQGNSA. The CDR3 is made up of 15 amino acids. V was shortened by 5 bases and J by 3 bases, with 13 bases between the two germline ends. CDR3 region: CASSPLGIDTGELFF. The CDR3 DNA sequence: TGTGCCAGCAGCCCCTTGGGCATCGACACCGGGGAGCTGTTTTTT.

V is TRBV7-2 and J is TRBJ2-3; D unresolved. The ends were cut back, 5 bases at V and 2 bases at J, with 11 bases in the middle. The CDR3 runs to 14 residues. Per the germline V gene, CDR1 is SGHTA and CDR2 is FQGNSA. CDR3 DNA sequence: TGTGCCAGCAGCATCCGACTTCTCACAGATACGCAGTATTTT. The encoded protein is CASSIRLLTDTQYF.

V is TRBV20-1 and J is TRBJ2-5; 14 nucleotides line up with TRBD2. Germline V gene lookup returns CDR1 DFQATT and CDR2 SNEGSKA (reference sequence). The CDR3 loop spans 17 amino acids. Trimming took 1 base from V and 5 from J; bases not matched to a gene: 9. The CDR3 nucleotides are TGCAGTGCTAGAGCCAGACTAGCGGGGGGGCCCAGGGAGACCCAGTACTTC. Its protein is CSARARLAGGPRETQYF.

This CDR3 is CSARAQGHGYTF. The CDR3 DNA sequence: TGCAGTGCTCGCGCACAGGGGCATGGCTACACCTTC. The gene calls are TRBV20-1 and TRBJ1-2, with 7 bases fitting TRBD1. Germline V gene sequence: CDR1 DFQATT, CDR2 SNEGSKA (reference sequence). This CDR3 is 12 amino acids long. The ends lost 5 bases at V and 6 bases at J; junction bases unmatched: 6.

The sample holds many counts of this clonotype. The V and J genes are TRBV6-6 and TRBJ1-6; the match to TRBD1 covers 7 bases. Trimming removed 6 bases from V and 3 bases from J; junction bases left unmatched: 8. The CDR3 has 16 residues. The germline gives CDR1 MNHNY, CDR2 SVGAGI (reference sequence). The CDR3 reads CASSRLRDSYNSPLHF. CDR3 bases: TGTGCCAGCAGCCGCCTCCGGGACAGCTATAATTCACCCCTCCACTTT.